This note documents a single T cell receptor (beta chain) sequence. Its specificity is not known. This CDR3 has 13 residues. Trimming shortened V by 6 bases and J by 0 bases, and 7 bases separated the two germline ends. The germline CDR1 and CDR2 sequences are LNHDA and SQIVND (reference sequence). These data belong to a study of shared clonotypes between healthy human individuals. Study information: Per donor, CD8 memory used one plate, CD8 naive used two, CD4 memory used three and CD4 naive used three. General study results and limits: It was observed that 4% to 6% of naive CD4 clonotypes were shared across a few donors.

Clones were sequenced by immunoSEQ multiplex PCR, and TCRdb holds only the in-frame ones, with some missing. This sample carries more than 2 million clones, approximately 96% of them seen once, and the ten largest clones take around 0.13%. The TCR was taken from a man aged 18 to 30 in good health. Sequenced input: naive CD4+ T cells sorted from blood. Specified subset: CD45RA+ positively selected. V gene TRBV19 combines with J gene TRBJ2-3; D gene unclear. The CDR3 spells CASSRVSTDTQYF. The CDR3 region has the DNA TGTGCCAGTAGCCGCGTCAGCACAGATACGCAGTATTTT.